This T cell receptor (beta chain) was sequenced for a study of T cell repertoires in cytomegalovirus infection. Study-wide findings and caveats: Dominating the ex vivo response were TCR beta clonotypes that were CMV-specific and HLA-C-restricted.

TCRdb re-analysed the reads in MiXCR, keeping a single row per CDR3 protein. The repertoire consists of 300,000 to 400,000 distinct CDR3 sequences, with over 15% occurring once and the leading ten covering approximately 10%. As for this clonotype: Antigen unknown.

CDR1 is MNHNY and CDR2 is SVGAGI in the germline V gene (reference sequence). The CDR3 is 15 amino acids. J lost 3 bases, V lost 0 bases, and 2 bases had no gene match. The material sequenced was PBMCs. This chain connects TRBV6-6 to TRBJ2-7, with 10 bases identical to TRBD1. The receptor's source is a human donor in good health (CMV status not recorded). Some clones in this sample may be carry-over from other donors' samples. The CDR3 sequence is CASSYSGQGVYEQYF. In DNA form, the CDR3 reads TGTGCCAGCAGTTACTCCGGACAGGGGGTCTACGAGCAGTACTTC.